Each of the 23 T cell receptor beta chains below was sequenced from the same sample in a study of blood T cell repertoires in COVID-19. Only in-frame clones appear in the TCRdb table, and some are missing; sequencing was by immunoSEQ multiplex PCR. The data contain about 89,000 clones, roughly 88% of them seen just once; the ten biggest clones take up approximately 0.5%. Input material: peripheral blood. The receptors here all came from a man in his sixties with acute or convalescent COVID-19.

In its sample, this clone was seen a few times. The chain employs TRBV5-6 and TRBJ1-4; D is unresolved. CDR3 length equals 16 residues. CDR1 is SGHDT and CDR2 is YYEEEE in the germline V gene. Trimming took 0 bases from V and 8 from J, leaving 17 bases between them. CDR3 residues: CASSLGFRKEEEKLFF. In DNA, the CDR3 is TGTGCCAGCAGCTTGGGGTTTCGTAAGGAGGAGGAAAAACTGTTTTTT.

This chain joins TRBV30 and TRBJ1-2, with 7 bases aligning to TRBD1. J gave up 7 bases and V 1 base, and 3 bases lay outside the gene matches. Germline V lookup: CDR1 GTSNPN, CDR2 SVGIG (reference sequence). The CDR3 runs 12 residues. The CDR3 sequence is CAWSGQGGGYTF. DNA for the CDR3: TGTGCCTGGAGTGGACAGGGTGGTGGCTACACCTTC.

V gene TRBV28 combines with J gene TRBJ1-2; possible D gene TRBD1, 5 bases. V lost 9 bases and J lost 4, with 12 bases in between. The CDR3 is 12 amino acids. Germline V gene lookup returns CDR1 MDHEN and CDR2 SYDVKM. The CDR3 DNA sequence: TGTGCCAGTTTAGACAGTACCTATGGCTACACCTTC. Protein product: CASLDSTYGYTF.

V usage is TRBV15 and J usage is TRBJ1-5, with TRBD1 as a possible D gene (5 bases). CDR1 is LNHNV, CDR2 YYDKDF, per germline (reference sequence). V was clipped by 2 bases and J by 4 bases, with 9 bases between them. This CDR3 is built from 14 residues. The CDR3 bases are TGTGCCACCAGCAGACAGGGAGGAAATCAGCCCCAGCATTTT. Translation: CATSRQGGNQPQHF.

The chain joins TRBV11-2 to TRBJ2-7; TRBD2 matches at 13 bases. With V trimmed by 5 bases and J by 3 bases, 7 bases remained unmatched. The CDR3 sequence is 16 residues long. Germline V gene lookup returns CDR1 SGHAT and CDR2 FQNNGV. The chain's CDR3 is CASSGRTSGGYYEQYF. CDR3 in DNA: TGTGCCAGCAGCGGGAGGACTAGCGGGGGTTACTACGAGCAGTACTTC.

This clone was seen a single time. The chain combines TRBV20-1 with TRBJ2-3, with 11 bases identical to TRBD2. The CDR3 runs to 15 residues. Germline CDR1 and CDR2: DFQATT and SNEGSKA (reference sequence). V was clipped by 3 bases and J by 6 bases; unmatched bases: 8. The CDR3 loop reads CSASIVSGRADTQYF. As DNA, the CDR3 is TGCAGTGCTAGTATTGTTAGCGGGAGGGCTGATACGCAGTATTTT.

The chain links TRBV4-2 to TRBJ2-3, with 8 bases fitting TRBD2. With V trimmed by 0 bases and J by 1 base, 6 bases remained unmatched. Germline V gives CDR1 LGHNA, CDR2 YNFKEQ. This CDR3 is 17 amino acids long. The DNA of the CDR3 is TGTGCCAGCAGCCAAGAAGATGACGGGGGGGGCACAGATACGCAGTATTTT. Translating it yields CASSQEDDGGGTDTQYF.

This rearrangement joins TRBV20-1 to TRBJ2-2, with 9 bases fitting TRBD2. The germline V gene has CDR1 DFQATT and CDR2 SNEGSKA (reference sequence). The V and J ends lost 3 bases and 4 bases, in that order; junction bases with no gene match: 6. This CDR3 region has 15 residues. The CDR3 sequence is CSASSREGITGELFF. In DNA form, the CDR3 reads TGCAGTGCTAGTTCGCGGGAGGGTATCACCGGGGAGCTGTTTTTT.

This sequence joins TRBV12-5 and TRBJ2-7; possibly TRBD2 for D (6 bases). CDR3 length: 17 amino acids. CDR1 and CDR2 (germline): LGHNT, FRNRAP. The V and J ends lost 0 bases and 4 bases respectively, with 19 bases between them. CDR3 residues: CASGLVKEGKGIYEQYF. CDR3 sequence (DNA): TGTGCTAGTGGTTTGGTTAAGGAGGGGAAGGGGATTTACGAGCAGTACTTC.

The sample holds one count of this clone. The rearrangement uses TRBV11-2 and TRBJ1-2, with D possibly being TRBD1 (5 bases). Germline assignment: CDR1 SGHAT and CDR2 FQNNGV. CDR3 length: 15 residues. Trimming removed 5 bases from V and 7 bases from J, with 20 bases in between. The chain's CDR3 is CASSPWDSLIGGYTF. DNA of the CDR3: TGTGCCAGCAGCCCCTGGGACTCTCTAATTGGTGGCTACACCTTC.

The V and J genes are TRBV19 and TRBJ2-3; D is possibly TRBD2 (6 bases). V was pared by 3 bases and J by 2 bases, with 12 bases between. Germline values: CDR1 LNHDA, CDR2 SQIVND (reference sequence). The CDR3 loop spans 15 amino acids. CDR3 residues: CASSMGSGNTDTQYF. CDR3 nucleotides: TGTGCCAGTAGTATGGGTAGCGGAAACACAGATACGCAGTATTTT.

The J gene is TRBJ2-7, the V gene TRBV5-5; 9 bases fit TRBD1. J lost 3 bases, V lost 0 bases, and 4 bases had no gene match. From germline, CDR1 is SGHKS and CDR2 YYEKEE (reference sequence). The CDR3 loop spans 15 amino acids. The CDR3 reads CASSLEDRGDYEQYF. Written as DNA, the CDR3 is TGTGCCAGCAGCTTGGAAGACAGGGGGGACTACGAGCAGTACTTC.

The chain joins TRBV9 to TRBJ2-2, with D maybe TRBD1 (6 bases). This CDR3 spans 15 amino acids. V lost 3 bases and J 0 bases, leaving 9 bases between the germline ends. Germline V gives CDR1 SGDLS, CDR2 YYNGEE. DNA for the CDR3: TGTGCCAGCAGCGCCACAGGGACGAACACCGGGGAGCTGTTTTTT. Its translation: CASSATGTNTGELFF.

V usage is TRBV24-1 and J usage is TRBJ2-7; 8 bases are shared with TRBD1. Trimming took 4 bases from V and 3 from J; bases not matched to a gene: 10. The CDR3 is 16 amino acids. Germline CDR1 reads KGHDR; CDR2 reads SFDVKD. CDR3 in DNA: TGTGCCACCAGTGACCCGACAGGGGAAGCCTTCTACGAGCAGTACTTC. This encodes CATSDPTGEAFYEQYF.

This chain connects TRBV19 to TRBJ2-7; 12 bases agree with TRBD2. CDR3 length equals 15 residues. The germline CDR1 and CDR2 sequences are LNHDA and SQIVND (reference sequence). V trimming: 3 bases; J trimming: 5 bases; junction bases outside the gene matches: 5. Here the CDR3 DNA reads TGTGCCAGTAGTATTGCGGCTAGCGGGAGGGACGAGCAGTACTTC. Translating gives CASSIAASGRDEQYF.

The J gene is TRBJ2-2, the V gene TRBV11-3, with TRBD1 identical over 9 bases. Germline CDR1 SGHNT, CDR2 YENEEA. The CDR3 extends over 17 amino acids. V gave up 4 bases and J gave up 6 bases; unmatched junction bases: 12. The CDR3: CASSSGQGRIRAGELFF. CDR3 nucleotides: TGTGCCAGCAGCTCCGGACAGGGGCGAATAAGAGCCGGGGAGCTGTTTTTT.

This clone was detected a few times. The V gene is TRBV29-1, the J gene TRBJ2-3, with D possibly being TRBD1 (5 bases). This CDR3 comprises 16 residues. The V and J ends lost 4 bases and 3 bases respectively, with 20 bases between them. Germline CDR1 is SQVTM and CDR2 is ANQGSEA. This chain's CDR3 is CSVVPKMQGGTDTQYF. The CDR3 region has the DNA TGCAGCGTTGTCCCGAAGATGCAGGGTGGGACAGATACGCAGTATTTT.

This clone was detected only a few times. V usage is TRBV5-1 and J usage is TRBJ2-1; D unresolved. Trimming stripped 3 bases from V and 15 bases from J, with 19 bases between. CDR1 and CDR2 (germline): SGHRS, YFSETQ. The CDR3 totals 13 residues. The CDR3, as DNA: TGCGCCAGCAGCTCCCTGGAGATTTCGCCTCGGTTCTTC. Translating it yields CASSSLEISPRFF.

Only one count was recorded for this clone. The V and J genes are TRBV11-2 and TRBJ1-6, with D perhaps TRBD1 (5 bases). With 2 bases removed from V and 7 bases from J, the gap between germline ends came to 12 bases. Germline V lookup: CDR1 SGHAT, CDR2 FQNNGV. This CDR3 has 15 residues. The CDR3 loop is CASSLNRPVNSPLHF. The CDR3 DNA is TGTGCCAGCAGCTTAAACAGGCCAGTGAATTCACCCCTCCACTTT.

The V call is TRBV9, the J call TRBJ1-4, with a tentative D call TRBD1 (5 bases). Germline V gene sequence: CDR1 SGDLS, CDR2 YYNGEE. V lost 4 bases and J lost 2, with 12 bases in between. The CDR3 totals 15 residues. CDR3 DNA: TGTGCCAGCAGCTCCCAGGGTAGCACTAATGAAAAACTGTTTTTT. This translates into CASSSQGSTNEKLFF.

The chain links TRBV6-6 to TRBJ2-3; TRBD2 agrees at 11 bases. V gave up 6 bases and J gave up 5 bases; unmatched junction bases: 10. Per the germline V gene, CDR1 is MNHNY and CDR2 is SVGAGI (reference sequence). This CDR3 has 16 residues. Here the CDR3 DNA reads TGTGCCAGCAGCCACGGGGCTAGCGGGAGGAAAGATACGCAGTATTTT. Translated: CASSHGASGRKDTQYF.

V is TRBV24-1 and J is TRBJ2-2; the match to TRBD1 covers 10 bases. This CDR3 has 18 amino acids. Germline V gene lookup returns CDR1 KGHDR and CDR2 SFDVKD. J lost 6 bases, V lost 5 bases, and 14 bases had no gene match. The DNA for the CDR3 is TGTGCCACCAGTGCCACCCCAAAGGGACAGGGGTACTCCGGGGAGCTGTTTTTT. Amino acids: CATSATPKGQGYSGELFF.

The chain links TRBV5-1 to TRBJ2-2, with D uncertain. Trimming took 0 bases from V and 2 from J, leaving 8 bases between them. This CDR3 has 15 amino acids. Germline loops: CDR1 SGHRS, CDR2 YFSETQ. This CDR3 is CASSLDGVNTGELFF. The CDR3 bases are TGCGCCAGCAGCTTGGATGGAGTCAACACCGGGGAGCTGTTTTTT.